This TCR beta chain stems from a study of shared clonotypes between healthy human individuals (dated by TCRdb to about 2020). For context, the study as a whole: Three men and a couple of women, aged 18 to 49 years, made up the cohort. Per donor, three plates each were used for CD4 naive and CD4 memory, two for CD8 naive, and one for CD8 memory. Blood TCR repertoires of several healthy adults were deeply sequenced to estimate repertoire size and the extent of clonotype sharing between individuals. To increase sequencing depth and limit assay-specific biases, different laboratories used diverse techniques to prepare libraries and sequence TCR repertoires. Each donor's leukapheresis produced roughly between roughly 0.85 and 9.5 billion PBMCs. Study-level results and caveats: Compared with non-shared clonotypes, the clonotypes found in all four sorted-subset donors had higher generation probabilities. Incomplete sequencing was indicated by rarefaction of sorted-subset datasets, despite the large sequencing depth. Because the study included only a small number of donors, the genetic and exposure-history diversity represented was limited. Across a few donors, around 5.4% of naive CD4, 3.5% of naive CD8, roughly 2.3% of memory CD4, and approximately 0.4% of memory CD8 clonotypes were shared. Estimated clonotype richness was generally larger for naive than for memory subsets. Sampling was limited to blood, and TCR repertoires in tissue likely differ from TCR repertoires in blood. Based on pairwise subsampling, the degree of clonotype sharing among donors was expected to be affected by sequencing depth.

Healthy HIV-negative adults with no recently reported acute infections or vaccinations were included as donors. Only Caucasian adults living in Nashville, Tennessee, USA were represented among the donors. CD4+ T cells were enriched by magnetic negative selection, after which naive cells were positively selected on CD45RA and the negative fraction was taken as the memory subset. Blood was obtained by leukapheresis, after which PBMCs were separated by Ficoll-Histopaque density gradient centrifugation and cryopreserved in liquid nitrogen vapor phase. Purity and quantity of every magnetically sorted T cell population were checked by analytical flow cytometry. Each sorted fraction had its genomic DNA isolated and then quantified by UV absorbance on a Nanodrop 2000c. Worth noting for this clone: Its specific antigen is unknown. Per-nucleotide qualities are absent, and no much larger clonotype sits a single base away.

TCR CDR3 regions were amplified from genomic DNA by multiplex PCR using the deep immunoSEQ assay. Genomic DNA extracted from each cell subset was distributed evenly over all wells of several immunoSEQ 96-well plates, and each plate served as one replicate. For sorted subsets, about 200 ng genomic DNA, equal to some 28,000 T cell genomes, was loaded into each replicate PCR. Purified libraries were measured with a Qubit 3.0 fluorometer, size-checked on a Bioanalyzer 2100, and measured again with the KAPA Library Quantification kit. Each immunoSEQ 96-well plate was sequenced on its own single-read 150-cycle Illumina NextSeq 550 flow cell. The authors' analysis ran thus. Because the immunoSEQ output included only junctional sequences and no quality scores, the filtering could not be the same as the filtering used for full-length reads. Sequences were annotated with PyIR, a Python wrapper for IgBLAST v1.9, and V/J genes and CDR3 were assigned using IMGT germline references. Any read was removed if the V/J assignment was weak (E-value above 1e-6), the CDR3 was missing, or the read contained stop codons, out-of-frame junctions, or ambiguous translated residues. V3J clonotypes were defined as sequences sharing an identical inferred V gene, J gene, and CDR3 amino acid sequence. Percentage overlap between repertoires was computed as shared unique clonotypes divided by the size of the smaller repertoire. RTK rarefaction, the Chao1 estimator, and Recon v2.1 estimates of unobserved clonotypes were used to assess repertoire richness. Generation probabilities were computed with OLGA for all TCRbeta clonotypes obtained by the gDNA method from four donors. Imported from immuneACCESS, the table was reduced by TCRdb to in-frame sequences with V and J called. These copies leave out some clones; in studies compared against another copy, an unresolved V gene accounts for under half, and the cause of the remainder is not known. D and trimming were read from the DNA, whereas the V and J calls and clone size are those reported in that table. In this sample the table shows over a million clones, approximately 96% of which occur a single time. More than 0.9% of the sample belongs to the ten largest clones.

The sample was naive CD4+ T cells sorted from blood. The cell subset or site label, read with the paper, signifies: CD45RA+ positively selected. The clonotype comes from a man aged 25-40 years in good health.

CDR3 loop: CASSEALSRGQDEQYF. The bases are TGTGCCAGCAGTGAAGCGCTTAGCAGGGGGCAAGACGAGCAGTACTTC. The chain is made from TRBV2 and TRBJ2-7, with 8 junctional bases fitting TRBD1. CDR1 and CDR2 (SNHLY, FYNNEI) derive from the germline V gene. CDR3 length: 16 amino acids, cysteine to phenylalanine. Of all the DNA, just the CDR3 is kept, 48 bases in frame from base 1. Germline trimming: 0 bases from V, 5 bases from J; junction bases outside gene matches: 9.